A selection of T cell receptor beta chains follows, all from one sample in a study of blood T cell repertoires in COVID-19. Sequencing used immunoSEQ multiplex PCR; TCRdb keeps in-frame clones, though not all of them. The sample lists around 230,000 clones, roughly 80% occurring once. Sequencing input: peripheral blood. The receptor set was obtained from an elderly woman with acute or convalescent COVID-19. Both conserved end residues are part of each CDR3. The D gene is left open where the match is weak. Clone sizes are given selectively: once, few, many, or a class where the clone is expanded.

cdr3_length	d_call	clone_size	j_call	v_call	cdr3_nt	cdr3_aa
16	TRBD1	many	TRBJ1-3	TRBV13	TGTGCCAGCAGCCACAGGGGCGGAGGCTCTGGAAACACCATATATTTT	CASSHRGGGSGNTIYF
15	.	.	TRBJ2-2	TRBV5-1	TGCGCCAGCAGCTTGGCCAGGGAACACACCGGGGAGCTGTTTTTT	CASSLAREHTGELFF
16	TRBD2	.	TRBJ2-3	TRBV4-1	TGCGCCAGCAGCCAACTTACTAGCGGGGATACAGATACGCAGTATTTT	CASSQLTSGDTDTQYF
15	.	once	TRBJ1-1	TRBV4-2	TGTGCCAGCAGCCAAGAAGCCCGGTTGAACACTGAAGCTTTCTTT	CASSQEARLNTEAFF
16	TRBD2	.	TRBJ2-5	TRBV9	TGTGCCAGCAGCGTAGCGGGGCGGGGGGGCCGAGAGACCCAGTACTTC	CASSVAGRGGRETQYF
13	.	.	TRBJ1-1	TRBV30	TGTGCCTGGAGTGTCGCAGGCCCGTTGAAGGCTTTCTTT	CAWSVAGPLKAFF
14	TRBD1	.	TRBJ2-5	TRBV27	TGTGCCAGCAGTTCGGGACAGGGAAAAGAGACCCAGTACTTC	CASSSGQGKETQYF
16	.	.	TRBJ1-1	TRBV19	TGTGCCAGTAGTAATAGACTACAGGGATTGAACACTGAAGCTTTCTTT	CASSNRLQGLNTEAFF
15	TRBD2	.	TRBJ2-2	TRBV7-9	TGTGCCAGCGGTAGCGGGGGCGCGAACACCGGGGAGCTGTTTTTT	CASGSGGANTGELFF
13	.	.	TRBJ1-1	TRBV12-3/TRBV12-4	TGTGCCAGCACCTCCAGGGGTACCACTGAAGCTTTCTTT	CASTSRGTTEAFF
15	TRBD2	.	TRBJ2-7	TRBV9	TGTGCCAGCAGCGTAGGCGGCCTAGCGGGCTACGAGCAGTACTTC	CASSVGGLAGYEQYF
13	.	.	TRBJ1-4	TRBV23-1	TGCGCCAGCATCCCGCAGGGAACTGAAAAACTGTTTTTT	CASIPQGTEKLFF
15	TRBD2	once	TRBJ2-1	TRBV15	TGTGCCACCAGCAGTACTAGCGGGGGTTACAATGAGCAGTTCTTC	CATSSTSGGYNEQFF
16	TRBD2	.	TRBJ2-5	TRBV2	TGTGCCAGCAGGGGAGGACTAGCGGGTCCCCAAGAGACCCAGTACTTC	CASRGGLAGPQETQYF
15	TRBD1	.	TRBJ1-4	TRBV6-5	TGTGCCAGCAGTTACTCAGGGACAGGGGTTGAAAAACTGTTTTTT	CASSYSGTGVEKLFF
15	TRBD1	.	TRBJ2-7	TRBV6-5	TGTGCCAGCAGCCTAGGACCGACAGGGGTCTACGAGCAGTACTTC	CASSLGPTGVYEQYF
18	.	.	TRBJ1-6	TRBV6-1	TGTGCCAGCAGTGCCCAGTGGAGTCCAAGCTCCTATAATTCACCCCTCCACTTT	CASSAQWSPSSYNSPLHF
15	TRBD1	.	TRBJ1-5	TRBV7-8	TGTGCCAGCAGCTTACCGGGACAGGGCAATCAGCCCCAGCATTTT	CASSLPGQGNQPQHF
15	TRBD2	.	TRBJ2-3	TRBV6-1	TGTGCCAGCAGTGAAGGGGGGGGACCCCCAGATACGCAGTATTTT	CASSEGGGPPDTQYF
13	TRBD1	.	TRBJ2-7	TRBV28	TGTGCCAGCAGGCCGGGACAGAAGTGGGAGCAGTACTTC	CASRPGQKWEQYF
14	.	.	TRBJ1-1	TRBV9	TGTGCCAGCAGCGTATCCCTCAGGGCCCCTGAAGCTTTCTTT	CASSVSLRAPEAFF
14	.	.	TRBJ1-3	TRBV14	TGTGCCAGCAGCCCCGGGGAGTTCGGAAACACCATATATTTT	CASSPGEFGNTIYF
14	.	.	TRBJ2-2	TRBV2	TGTGCCAGCAGTGAAGTAGGAGACACCGGGGAGCTGTTTTTT	CASSEVGDTGELFF
18	TRBD2	.	TRBJ2-2	TRBV12-5	TGTGCTAGTGGTTTGCCACGGACTAGCGGGGGGGCCGCCGGGGAGCTGTTTTTT	CASGLPRTSGGAAGELFF
14	TRBD2	.	TRBJ2-1	TRBV7-9	TGTGCCAGCAGCTTCGCTAGCGGGGGGGATGAGCAGTTCTTC	CASSFASGGDEQFF
13	TRBD1	.	TRBJ2-7	TRBV5-8	TGTGCCAGCAGCCGCCAGGGGGCCTACGAGCAGTACTTC	CASSRQGAYEQYF
15	TRBD2	.	TRBJ2-1	TRBV2	TGTGCCAGCAGCATACTAGCGGGGGCGGGGAATGAGCAGTTCTTC	CASSILAGAGNEQFF
13	.	once	TRBJ1-2	TRBV5-4	TGTGCCAGCAGCCCGGACAGCAACTATGGCTACACCTTC	CASSPDSNYGYTF
13	.	.	TRBJ2-4	TRBV2	TGTGCCAGCGGGGGCCTAGCCAAAAACATTCAGTACTTC	CASGGLAKNIQYF
19	TRBD2	.	TRBJ2-5	TRBV11-2	TGTGCCAGCAGCTTAGATAACCCTAGCGGGTCCCACTTAGCGGAGACCCAGTACTTC	CASSLDNPSGSHLAETQYF
12	.	few	TRBJ1-5	TRBV29-1	TGCAGCGTTGCGGGGGGAGCGGGGCCCCAGCATTTT	CSVAGGAGPQHF
15	TRBD1	.	TRBJ1-5	TRBV5-5	TGTGCCAGCAGTCGGGACAGTCATAGCAATCAGCCCCAGCATTTT	CASSRDSHSNQPQHF
13	.	.	TRBJ1-6	TRBV7-2	TGTGCCAGCAGCTTAGAGAGGGCTTCACCCCTCCACTTT	CASSLERASPLHF
15	.	.	TRBJ1-6	TRBV7-9	TGTGCCAGCAGCCCACAGGTAGGGGGTAATTCACCCCTCCACTTT	CASSPQVGGNSPLHF
13	TRBD1	.	TRBJ1-4	TRBV28	TGTGCCACCGCGGGACAGCATAATGAAAAACTGTTTTTT	CATAGQHNEKLFF
14	TRBD1	.	TRBJ2-5	TRBV5-1	TGCGCCAGCAGCCGGACGACAGGGCAAGAGACCCAGTACTTC	CASSRTTGQETQYF
13	TRBD2	.	TRBJ2-1	TRBV12-3/TRBV12-4	TGTGCCAGCAGTTACGGACTAGCGAGAGAGCAGTTCTTC	CASSYGLAREQFF
17	TRBD1	.	TRBJ1-4	TRBV19	TGTGCCAGTAGTATGGGACTGCCCGGGACAGGGGTTGTCGGACTGTTTTTT	CASSMGLPGTGVVGLFF
13	TRBD1	few	TRBJ1-5	TRBV19	TGTGCCAGTACGGGACAGGCCAATCAGCCCCAGCATTTT	CASTGQANQPQHF
15	TRBD2	.	TRBJ2-1	TRBV15	TGTGCCACCAGCAGCAGGACTAGTAGAGACAATGAGCAGTTCTTC	CATSSRTSRDNEQFF
15	TRBD1	.	TRBJ2-7	TRBV15	TGTGCCACCAGCAGGGGGACAGGAGGCTCCTACGAGCAGTACTTC	CATSRGTGGSYEQYF
14	.	.	TRBJ1-5	TRBV5-1	TGCGCCAGCAGCACTACAGGGCTGGATCAGCCCCAGCATTTT	CASSTTGLDQPQHF
16	.	.	TRBJ2-5	TRBV24-1	TGTGCCACCAGTGACCCTTCCAGGGCCCTCGGGGAGACCCAGTACTTC	CATSDPSRALGETQYF
15	.	.	TRBJ2-1	TRBV29-1	TGCAGCGTTGACGCCGGGACACCGGGGGGAAATGAGCAGTTCTTC	CSVDAGTPGGNEQFF
15	TRBD1	.	TRBJ2-3	TRBV5-4	TGTGCCAGCAGCACCGGGACAGGGAGCACAGATACGCAGTATTTT	CASSTGTGSTDTQYF
14	.	.	TRBJ2-7	TRBV19	TGTGCCAGTAGTATAAGGTTTGGTTCGGGCGAGCAGTACTTC	CASSIRFGSGEQYF
16	.	few	TRBJ1-1	TRBV10-3	TGTGCCATCAGTAACCCCCTTGGGGGCCGGAACACTGAAGCTTTCTTT	CAISNPLGGRNTEAFF